Described below is a single TCR beta chain sequence and its context. It lacks a known antigen. Nothing much larger sits one base from this clone, and base qualities are not available. This sample's treatment or condition label indicates: allogeneic hematopoietic cell transplantation with graft depleted of TCRalphabeta T cells and CD19 B cells. The transplant recipients were children given TCRalphabeta/CD19-depleted allogeneic hematopoietic cell grafts. CDR1 and CDR2, per the germline V gene, are MNHNS and SASEGT. The CDR3 holds 14 amino acids from the cysteine to the phenylalanine. Kept here is only the CDR3 DNA, which spans 42 bases and is read in frame from base 1. Here V drops 6 bases and J drops 4 bases, and the junction holds 6 bases not matched to any gene. This entry belongs to a study of T-cell reconstitution after alpha-beta-depleted transplantation in children (dated by TCRdb to 2015 to 2016). General notes on the study: T-cell immune reconstitution after TCRalphabeta/CD19-depleted allogeneic hematopoietic cell transplantation in children was quantitatively tracked in the study by means of TCR repertoire profiling. Here is what the overall study found, with its caveats: Over the following months the frequencies of hyperexpanded clones went down, and after one year T-cell counts and TCRbeta diversity were mostly credited to newly produced T cells. The high TCRbeta diversity at day 60 in some patients was ascribed to recipient T cells and intrathymic progenitors that had survived conditioning. The apparently early alphabetaT-cell count recovery about two months after transplant was reportedly dependent on only several hundred rapidly expanded clones derived from non-depleted graft cells.

The library was built by means of PCR. Sequencer: Illumina HiSeq 2500. TCR library preparation used molecular barcoding, with unique molecular identifiers applied to normalize quantification of the TCRbeta repertoire. TCRdb reran the public reads through fastp at Q25 and MiXCR, keeping productive beta chains. CDR3 protein duplicates are merged, each entry listing the most common genes and DNA. The sample data list about 980,000 distinct CDR3 sequences, and roughly 29% of these were observed just once. The ten biggest clones cover around 30% of the sample. This sample comprised PBMCs, mostly from graft donor cells, obtained 360 days after TCRalphabeta/CD19-depleted stem cell transplant. The sequence derives from a boy in the first two years of life who had a stem cell transplant for SCID, so the T cells may come from the graft donor. The sequence links TRBV6-1 to TRBJ1-5, with 7 bases matching TRBD1. The sequence in DNA is TGTGCCAGCAGAACGGGACAGCTTAATCAGCCCCAGCATTTT. It translates to CASRTGQLNQPQHF.